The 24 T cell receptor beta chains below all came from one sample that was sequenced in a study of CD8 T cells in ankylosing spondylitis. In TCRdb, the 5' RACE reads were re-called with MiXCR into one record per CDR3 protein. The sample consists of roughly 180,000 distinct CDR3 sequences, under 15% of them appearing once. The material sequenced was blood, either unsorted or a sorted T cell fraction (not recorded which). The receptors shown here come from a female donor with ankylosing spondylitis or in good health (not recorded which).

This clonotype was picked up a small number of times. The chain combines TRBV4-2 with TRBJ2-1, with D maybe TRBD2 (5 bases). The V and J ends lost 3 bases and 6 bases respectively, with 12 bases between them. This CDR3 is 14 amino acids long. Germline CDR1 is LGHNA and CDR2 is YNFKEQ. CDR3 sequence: CASSQRAEVNEQFF. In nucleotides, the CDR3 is TGTGCCAGCAGCCAGAGGGCCGAGGTCAATGAGCAGTTCTTC.

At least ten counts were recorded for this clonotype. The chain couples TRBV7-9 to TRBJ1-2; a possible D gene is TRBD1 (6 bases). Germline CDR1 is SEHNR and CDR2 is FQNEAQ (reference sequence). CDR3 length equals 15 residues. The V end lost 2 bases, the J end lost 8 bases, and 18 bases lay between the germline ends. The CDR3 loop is CASSLNRVMKAGYTF. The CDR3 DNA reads TGTGCCAGCAGCTTAAACAGGGTTATGAAGGCCGGCTACACCTTC.

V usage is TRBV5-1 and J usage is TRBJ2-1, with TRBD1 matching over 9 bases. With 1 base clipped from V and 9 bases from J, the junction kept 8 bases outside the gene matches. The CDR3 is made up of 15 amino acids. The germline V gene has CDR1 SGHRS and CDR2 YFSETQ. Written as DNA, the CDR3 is TGCGCCAGCAGCTTGTTGGGACAGGGAGAGGGTGAGCAGTTCTTC. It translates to CASSLLGQGEGEQFF.

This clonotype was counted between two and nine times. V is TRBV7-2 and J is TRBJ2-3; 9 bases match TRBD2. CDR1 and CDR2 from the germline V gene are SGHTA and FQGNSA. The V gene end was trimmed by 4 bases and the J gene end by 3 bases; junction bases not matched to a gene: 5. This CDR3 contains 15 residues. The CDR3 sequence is CASSSQAGGTDTQYF. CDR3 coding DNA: TGTGCCAGCAGCTCACAAGCGGGAGGAACAGATACGCAGTATTTT.

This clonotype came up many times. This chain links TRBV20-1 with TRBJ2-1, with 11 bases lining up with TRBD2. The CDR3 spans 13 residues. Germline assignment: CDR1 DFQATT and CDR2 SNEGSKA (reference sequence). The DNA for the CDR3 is TGCAGCCGGGGACTAGCGGCTTACAATGAGCAGTTCTTC. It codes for CSRGLAAYNEQFF.

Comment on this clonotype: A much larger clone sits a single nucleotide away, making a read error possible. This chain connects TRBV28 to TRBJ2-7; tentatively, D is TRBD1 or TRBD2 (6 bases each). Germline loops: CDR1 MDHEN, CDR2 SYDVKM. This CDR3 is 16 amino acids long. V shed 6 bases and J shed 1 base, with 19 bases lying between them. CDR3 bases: TGTGCCAGCAGCAGCGCGGGGACATGGGCGTCCTACGAGCAGTACTTC. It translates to CASSSAGTWASYEQYF.

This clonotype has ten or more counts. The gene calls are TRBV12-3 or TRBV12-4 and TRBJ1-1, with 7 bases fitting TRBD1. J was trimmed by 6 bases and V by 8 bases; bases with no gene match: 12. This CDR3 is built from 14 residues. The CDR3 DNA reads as TGTGCCAGCCGTACAGGGGCCCTGCTTGCTGAAGCTTTCTTT. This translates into CASRTGALLAEAFF.

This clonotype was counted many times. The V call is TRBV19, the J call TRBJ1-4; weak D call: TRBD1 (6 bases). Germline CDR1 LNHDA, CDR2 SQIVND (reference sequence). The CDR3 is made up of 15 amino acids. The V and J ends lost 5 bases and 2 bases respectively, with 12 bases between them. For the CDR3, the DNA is TGTGCCAGTAGTGTACCCGGGGGCACTAATGAAAAACTGTTTTTT. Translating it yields CASSVPGGTNEKLFF. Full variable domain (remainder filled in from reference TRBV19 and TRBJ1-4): DGGITQSPKYLFRKEGQNVTLSCEQNLNHDAMYWYRQDPGQGLRLIYYSQIVNDFQKGDIAEGYSVSREKKESFPLTVTSAQKNPTAFYLCASSVPGGTNEKLFFGSGTQLSVL.

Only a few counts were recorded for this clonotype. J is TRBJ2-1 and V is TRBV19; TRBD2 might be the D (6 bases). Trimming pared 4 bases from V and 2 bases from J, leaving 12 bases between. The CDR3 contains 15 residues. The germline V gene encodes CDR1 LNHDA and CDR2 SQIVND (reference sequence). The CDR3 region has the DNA TGTGCCAGTAGTAGCAGCGGGCCGACCTACAATGAGCAGTTCTTC. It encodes CASSSSGPTYNEQFF.

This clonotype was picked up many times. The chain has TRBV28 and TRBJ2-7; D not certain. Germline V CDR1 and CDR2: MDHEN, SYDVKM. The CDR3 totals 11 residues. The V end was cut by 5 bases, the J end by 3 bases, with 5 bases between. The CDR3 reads CASSRNYEQYF. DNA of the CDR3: TGTGCCAGCAGTCGAAACTACGAGCAGTACTTC.

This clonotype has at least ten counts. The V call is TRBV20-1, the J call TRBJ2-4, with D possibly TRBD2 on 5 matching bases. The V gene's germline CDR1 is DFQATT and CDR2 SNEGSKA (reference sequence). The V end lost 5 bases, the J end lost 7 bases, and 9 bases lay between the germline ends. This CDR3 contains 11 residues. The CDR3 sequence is CSALIANIQYF. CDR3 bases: TGCAGTGCTTTGATAGCGAACATTCAGTACTTC.

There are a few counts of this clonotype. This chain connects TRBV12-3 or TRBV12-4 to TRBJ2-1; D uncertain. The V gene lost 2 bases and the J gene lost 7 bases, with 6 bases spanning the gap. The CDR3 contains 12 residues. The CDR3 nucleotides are TGTGCCAGCAGTTTATTTGGTAATGAGCAGTTCTTC. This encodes CASSLFGNEQFF.

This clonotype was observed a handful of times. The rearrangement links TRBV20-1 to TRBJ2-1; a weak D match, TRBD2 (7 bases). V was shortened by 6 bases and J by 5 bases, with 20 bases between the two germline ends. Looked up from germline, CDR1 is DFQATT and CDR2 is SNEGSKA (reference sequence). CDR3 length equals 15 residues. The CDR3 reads CSAARGIAGNNEQFF. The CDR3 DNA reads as TGCAGTGCGGCCAGGGGAATAGCGGGTAACAATGAGCAGTTCTTC.

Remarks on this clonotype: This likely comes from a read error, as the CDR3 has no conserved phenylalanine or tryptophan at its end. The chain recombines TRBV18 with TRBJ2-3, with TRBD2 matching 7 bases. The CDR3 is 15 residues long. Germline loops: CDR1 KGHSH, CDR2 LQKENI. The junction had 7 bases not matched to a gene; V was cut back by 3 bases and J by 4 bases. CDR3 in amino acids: CASSPKTSIADTQYL. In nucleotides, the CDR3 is TGTGCCAGCTCACCGAAGACTAGCATAGCAGATACGCAGTATTTA.

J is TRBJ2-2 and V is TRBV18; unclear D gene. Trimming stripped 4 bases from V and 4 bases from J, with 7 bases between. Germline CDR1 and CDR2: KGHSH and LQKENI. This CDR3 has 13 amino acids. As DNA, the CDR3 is TGTGCCAGCTCACGACTCGCCACCGGGGAGCTGTTTTTT. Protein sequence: CASSRLATGELFF.

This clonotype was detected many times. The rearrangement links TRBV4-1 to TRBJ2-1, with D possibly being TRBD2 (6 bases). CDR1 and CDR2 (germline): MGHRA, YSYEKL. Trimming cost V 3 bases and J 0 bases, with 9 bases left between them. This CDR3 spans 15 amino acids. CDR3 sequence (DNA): TGCGCCAGCAGCCAGCGGGATAGCTCCTACAATGAGCAGTTCTTC. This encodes CASSQRDSSYNEQFF.

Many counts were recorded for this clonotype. Here the CDR3 reads CASSLASGRVQVTQYF. CDR3 bases: TGTGCCAGCAGCTTAGCTAGCGGGAGGGTGCAGGTTACGCAGTATTTT. The chain uses TRBV7-2 and TRBJ2-3; 11 nucleotides match TRBD2. V shed 0 bases, J shed 8 bases, and the junction held 7 bases outside the gene matches. This CDR3 contains 16 residues. Germline lookup yields CDR1 SGHTA and CDR2 FQGNSA.

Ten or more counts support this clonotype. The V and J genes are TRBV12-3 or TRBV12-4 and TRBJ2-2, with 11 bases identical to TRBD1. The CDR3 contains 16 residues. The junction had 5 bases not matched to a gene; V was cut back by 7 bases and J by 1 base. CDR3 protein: CASTRTGGVNTGELFF. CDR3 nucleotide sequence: TGTGCCAGCACCCGGACAGGGGGCGTGAACACCGGGGAGCTGTTTTTT.

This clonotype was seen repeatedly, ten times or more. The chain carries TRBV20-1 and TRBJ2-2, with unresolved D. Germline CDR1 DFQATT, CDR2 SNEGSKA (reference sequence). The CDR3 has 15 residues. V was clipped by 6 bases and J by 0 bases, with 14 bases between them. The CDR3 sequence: CSAPVGSANTGELFF. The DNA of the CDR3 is TGCAGTGCCCCGGTTGGGTCCGCGAACACCGGGGAGCTGTTTTTT.

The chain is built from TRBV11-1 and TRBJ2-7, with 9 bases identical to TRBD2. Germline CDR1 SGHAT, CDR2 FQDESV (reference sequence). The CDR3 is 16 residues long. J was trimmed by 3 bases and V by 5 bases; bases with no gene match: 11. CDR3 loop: CASSQRRTSAVYEQYF. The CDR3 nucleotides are TGTGCCAGCAGCCAAAGACGGACTAGCGCTGTCTACGAGCAGTACTTC.

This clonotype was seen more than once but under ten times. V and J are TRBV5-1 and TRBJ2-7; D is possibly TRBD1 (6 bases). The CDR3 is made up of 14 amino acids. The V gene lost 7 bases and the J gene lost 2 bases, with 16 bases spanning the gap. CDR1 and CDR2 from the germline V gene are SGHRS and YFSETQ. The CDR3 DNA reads TGCGCCAGCTGGATGGACAGCGTGCCCTACGAGCAGTACTTC. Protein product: CASWMDSVPYEQYF.

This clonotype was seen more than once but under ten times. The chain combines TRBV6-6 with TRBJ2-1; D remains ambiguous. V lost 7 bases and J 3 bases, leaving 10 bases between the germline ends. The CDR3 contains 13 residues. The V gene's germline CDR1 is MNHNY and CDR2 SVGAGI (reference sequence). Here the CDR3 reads CASNSGLYNEQFF. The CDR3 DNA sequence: TGTGCCAGCAATTCGGGCCTCTACAATGAGCAGTTCTTC.

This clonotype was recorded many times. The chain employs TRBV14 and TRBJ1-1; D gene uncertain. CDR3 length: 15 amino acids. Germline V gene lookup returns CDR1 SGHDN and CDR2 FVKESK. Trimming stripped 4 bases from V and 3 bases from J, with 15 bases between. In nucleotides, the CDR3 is TGTGCCAGCAGCCCTCGGACCCGATGGGACACTGAAGCTTTCTTT. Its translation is CASSPRTRWDTEAFF.

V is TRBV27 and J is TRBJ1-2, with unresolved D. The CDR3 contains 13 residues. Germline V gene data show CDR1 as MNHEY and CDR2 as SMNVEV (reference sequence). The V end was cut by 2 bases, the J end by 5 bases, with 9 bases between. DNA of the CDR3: TGTGCCAGCAGTTTAGGTTCAGATTATGGCTACACCTTC. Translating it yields CASSLGSDYGYTF.